Listed here are 5 T cell receptor beta chains from one sample, sequenced in a study of T cell repertoires in cytomegalovirus infection. TCRdb passed the reads through MiXCR, listing each CDR3 protein once. The sample records over 150,000 distinct CDR3 sequences, about a sixth being singletons. The sample was CD8+ T cells from PBMCs. These receptors originate from a human donor in good health (CMV status not recorded). Some clones in this sample may be carry-over from other donors' samples.

This clonotype came up many times. The rearrangement links TRBV7-6 to TRBJ2-7; D is perhaps TRBD1 (6 bases). The CDR3 sequence is 15 residues long. The V end was cut by 1 base, the J end by 5 bases, with 15 bases between. The germline CDR1 and CDR2 sequences are SGHVS and FNYEAQ. CDR3 amino acids: CASSLDNGDIHEQYF. Written as DNA, the CDR3 is TGTGCCAGCAGCTTAGATAACGGGGACATCCACGAGCAGTACTTC. Variable domain in full (rest from reference TRBV7-6 and TRBJ2-7): GAGVSQSPRYKVTKRGQDVALRCDPISGHVSLYWYRQALGQGPEFLTYFNYEAQQDKSGLPNDRFSAERPEGSISTLTIQRTEQRDSAMYRCASSLDNGDIHEQYFGPGTRLTVT.

As for this clonotype: A junction boundary mismatches the germline segment, possibly from a read error. This chain connects TRBV5-3 to TRBJ2-1, with a tentative D call TRBD1 (6 bases). TRBV5-3 is an ORF for which the function is uncertain. The CDR3 is made up of 15 amino acids. The CDR3 nucleotides are TGTGCCAGCAGCTTTGGGACAAGCTCCTACAATGAGCAGTTCTTC. It is translated as CASSFGTSSYNEQFF.

This clonotype was detected only a few times. This chain links TRBV20-1 with TRBJ2-7, with D hard to call. CDR3 length: 15 residues. Looked up from germline, CDR1 is DFQATT and CDR2 is SNEGSKA (reference sequence). V lost 0 bases to trimming and J lost 0 bases, with 12 bases between them. CDR3 in amino acids: CSARDQKGSSYEQYF. The CDR3, as DNA: TGCAGTGCTAGAGATCAAAAAGGCAGCTCCTACGAGCAGTACTTC.

The chain combines TRBV29-1 with TRBJ1-2; D is undetermined. The germline V and J ends were trimmed by 0 bases and 4 bases, with 3 bases remaining between them. This CDR3 is built from 11 residues. CDR1 SQVTM and CDR2 ANQGSEA come from the germline V gene. CDR3 DNA: TGCAGCGTTGAAGAAACCTATGGCTACACCTTC. It encodes CSVEETYGYTF. Complete variable domain (other parts from reference TRBV29-1 and TRBJ1-2): SAVISQKPSRDICQRGTSLTIQCQVDSQVTMMFWYRQQPGQSLTLIATANQGSEATYESGFVIDKFPISRPNLTFSTLTVSNMSPEDSSIYLCSVEETYGYTFGSGTRLTVV.

The J gene is TRBJ2-7, the V gene TRBV7-6; no clear D. Trimming took 4 bases from V and 0 from J, leaving 10 bases between them. CDR1 is SGHVS and CDR2 is FNYEAQ in the germline V gene. This CDR3 region has 14 residues. CDR3 loop: CASSSPGSSYEQYF. CDR3 coding DNA: TGTGCCAGCAGCTCACCCGGGTCCTCCTACGAGCAGTACTTC.